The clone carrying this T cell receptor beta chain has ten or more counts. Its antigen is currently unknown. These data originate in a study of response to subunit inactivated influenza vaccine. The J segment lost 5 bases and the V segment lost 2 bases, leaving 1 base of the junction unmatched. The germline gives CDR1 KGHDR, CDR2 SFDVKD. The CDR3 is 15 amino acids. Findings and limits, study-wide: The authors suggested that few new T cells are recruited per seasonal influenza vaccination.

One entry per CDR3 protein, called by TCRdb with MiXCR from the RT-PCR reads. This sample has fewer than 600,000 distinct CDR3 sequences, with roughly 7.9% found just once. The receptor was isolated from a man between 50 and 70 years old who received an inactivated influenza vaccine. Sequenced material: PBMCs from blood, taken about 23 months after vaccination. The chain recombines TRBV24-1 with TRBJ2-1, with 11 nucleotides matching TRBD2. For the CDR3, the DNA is TGTGCCACCAGTGATTCGGGACTAGCGGACAATGAGCAGTTCTTC. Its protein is CATSDSGLADNEQFF.